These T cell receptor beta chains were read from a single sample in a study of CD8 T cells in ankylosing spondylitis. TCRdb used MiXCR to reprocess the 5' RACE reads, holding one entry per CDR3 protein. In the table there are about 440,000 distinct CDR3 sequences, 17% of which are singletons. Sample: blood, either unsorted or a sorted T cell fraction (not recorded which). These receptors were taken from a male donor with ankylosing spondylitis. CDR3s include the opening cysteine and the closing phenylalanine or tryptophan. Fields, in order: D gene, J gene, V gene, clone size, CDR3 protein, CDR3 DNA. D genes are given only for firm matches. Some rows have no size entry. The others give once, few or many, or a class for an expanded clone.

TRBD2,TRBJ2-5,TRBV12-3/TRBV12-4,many,CASSLLRGGIFGETQYF,TGTGCCAGCAGTTTATTGCGGGGGGGCATCTTTGGAGAGACCCAGTACTTC
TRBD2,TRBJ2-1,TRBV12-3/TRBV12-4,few,CASSLTSADNEQFF,TGTGCCAGCAGTTTGACTAGCGCAGACAATGAGCAGTTCTTC
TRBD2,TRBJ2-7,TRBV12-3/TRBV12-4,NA,CASSLDSGAAHEQYF,TGTGCCAGCAGTTTAGATAGCGGGGCGGCCCACGAGCAGTACTTC
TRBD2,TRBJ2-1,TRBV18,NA,CASSLERGLDEQFF,TGTGCCAGCTCACTTGAGCGGGGGCTCGATGAGCAGTTCTTC
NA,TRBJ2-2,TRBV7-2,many,CASSLRGSSNTGELFF,TGTGCCAGCAGCTTAAGGGGCTCAAGTAACACCGGGGAGCTGTTTTTT
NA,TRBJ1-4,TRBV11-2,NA,CASSLERGDNEKLFF,TGTGCCAGCAGCTTAGAAAGGGGGGATAATGAAAAACTGTTTTTT
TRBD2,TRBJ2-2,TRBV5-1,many,CASSSGLVAGELFF,TGCGCCAGCAGCTCGGGACTAGTGGCCGGGGAGCTGTTTTTT
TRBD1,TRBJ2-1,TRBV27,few,CASSSRGTGRSYNEQFF,TGTGCCAGCAGTTCGCGCGGGACAGGGCGGTCCTACAATGAGCAGTTCTTC
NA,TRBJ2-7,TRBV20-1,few,CSARATRGGGEQYF,TGCAGTGCTAGAGCTACCAGGGGAGGCGGCGAGCAGTACTTC
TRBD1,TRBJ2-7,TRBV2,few,CASRGQISVNEQYF,TGTGCCAGCAGGGGACAGATTTCGGTGAACGAGCAGTACTTC
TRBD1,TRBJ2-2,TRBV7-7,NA,CASTNSGTGVFGELFF,TGTGCCAGCACAAATTCCGGGACAGGGGTCTTCGGGGAGCTGTTTTTT
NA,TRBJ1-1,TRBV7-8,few,CASSLGLTGGTEAFF,TGTGCCAGCAGCCTAGGACTCACCGGGGGTACTGAAGCTTTCTTT
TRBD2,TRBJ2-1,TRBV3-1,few,CASSRRLAGVEQFF,TGTGCCAGCAGCCGGAGACTAGCGGGGGTTGAGCAGTTCTTC
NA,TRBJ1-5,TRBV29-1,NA,CSVARGSNQPQHF,TGCAGCGTTGCGAGGGGAAGCAATCAGCCCCAGCATTTT
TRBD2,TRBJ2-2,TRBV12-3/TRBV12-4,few,CASSFRVSGGANTGELFF,TGTGCCAGCAGTTTTAGGGTTAGCGGGGGAGCGAACACCGGGGAGCTGTTTTTT
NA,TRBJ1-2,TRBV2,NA,CASSGAQDGYTF,TGTGCCAGCAGTGGGGCTCAGGATGGCTACACCTTC
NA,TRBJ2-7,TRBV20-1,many,CSARDEGRSRFSYEQYF,TGCAGTGCTAGAGATGAGGGACGGTCTAGATTCTCCTACGAGCAGTACTTC
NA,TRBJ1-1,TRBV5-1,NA,CASSNAGEGTEAFF,TGCGCCAGCAGCAACGCAGGGGAGGGGACTGAAGCTTTCTTT
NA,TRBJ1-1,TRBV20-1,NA,CSATPRTSDTEAFF,TGCAGTGCCACACCCAGGACGTCGGACACTGAAGCTTTCTTT
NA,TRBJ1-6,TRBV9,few,CASSVAGQGNSPLHF,TGTGCCAGCAGCGTAGCTGGGCAGGGTAATTCACCCCTCCACTTT
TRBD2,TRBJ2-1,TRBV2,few,CASSRSGGHYNEQFF,TGTGCCAGCAGTCGAAGCGGGGGGCACTACAATGAGCAGTTCTTC
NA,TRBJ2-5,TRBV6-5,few,CASSYSGGGDSETQYF,TGTGCCAGCAGTTACTCGGGGGGGGGCGATTCTGAGACCCAGTACTTC
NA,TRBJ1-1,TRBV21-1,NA,CASSSRDRGLRTEAFF,TGTGCCAGCAGCTCCCGGGACAGGGGGCTTAGAACTGAAGCTTTCTTT
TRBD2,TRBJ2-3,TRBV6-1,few,CASSRGGTETDTQYF,TGTGCCAGCAGCCGGGGGGGGACGGAAACAGATACGCAGTATTTT
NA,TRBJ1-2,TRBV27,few,CASRGPLVYGYTF,TGTGCCAGCAGAGGACCCCTAGTCTATGGCTACACCTTC
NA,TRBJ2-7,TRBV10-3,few,CAISELPYEQYF,TGTGCCATCAGTGAGCTGCCTTACGAGCAGTACTTC
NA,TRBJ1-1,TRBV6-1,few,CASRDRRAMNTEAFF,TGTGCCAGCAGGGACAGAAGGGCGATGAACACTGAAGCTTTCTTT
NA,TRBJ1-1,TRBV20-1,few,CSARGPPEAFF,TGCAGTGCTAGAGGGCCGCCTGAAGCTTTCTTT
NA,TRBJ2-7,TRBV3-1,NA,CASSQGGYGAYEQYF,TGTGCCAGCAGCCAAGGAGGATACGGGGCCTACGAGCAGTACTTC
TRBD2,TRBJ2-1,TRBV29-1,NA,CSVLLADTYNEQFF,TGCAGCGTCCTACTAGCGGACACCTACAATGAGCAGTTCTTC
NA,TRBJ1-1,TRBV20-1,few,CSARPPMNTEAFF,TGCAGTGCTAGGCCCCCTATGAACACTGAAGCTTTCTTT
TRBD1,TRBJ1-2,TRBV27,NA,CASSSAGGIYGYTF,TGTGCCAGCAGTTCGGCAGGGGGCATCTATGGCTACACCTTC
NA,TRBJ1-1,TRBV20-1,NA,CSARRVNTEAFF,TGCAGTGCTAGAAGAGTGAACACTGAAGCTTTCTTT
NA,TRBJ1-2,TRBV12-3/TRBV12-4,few,CASSSPPYYSF,TGTGCCAGCAGTTCGCCTCCTTACTACTCCTTC
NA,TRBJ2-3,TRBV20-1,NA,CSGTVDTDTQYF,TGCAGCGGGACGGTAGATACAGATACGCAGTATTTT